The 29 T cell receptor beta chains reported below all come from one sample, sequenced in a study of shared clonotypes between healthy human individuals. Sequencing used immunoSEQ multiplex PCR; TCRdb keeps in-frame clones, though not all of them. The sample has 550,000 to 850,000 clones, 72% seen once. Sequencing was done on a sample of memory CD4+ T cells sorted from blood. Subset denoted: CD45RA-negative fraction. These receptor sequences come from a woman in her twenties or thirties in good health.

The chain carries TRBV18 and TRBJ1-1; 9 nucleotides align to TRBD1. The CDR3 runs 15 residues. The ends lost 3 bases at V and 4 bases at J; junction bases unmatched: 6. Germline CDR1 KGHSH, CDR2 LQKENI. CDR3 bases: TGTGCCAGCTCACCTGTACAGGGGGCAAGCACTGAAGCTTTCTTT. This gives the protein CASSPVQGASTEAFF.

The rearrangement links TRBV21-1 to TRBJ2-5; TRBD2, the table's D call, lacks a check against the DNA. TRBV21-1 is assigned pseudogene status. The CDR3 runs to 19 residues. Here the CDR3 reads CASSRRGLAGPVAQETQYF. The CDR3 nucleotides are TGTGCCAGCAGCCGCCGGGGACTAGCGGGACCTGTGGCGCAAGAGACCCAGTACTTC.

The rearrangement links TRBV6-5 to TRBJ2-1, with D unresolved. Germline-derived CDR1 and CDR2 are MNHEY and SVGAGI. The CDR3 covers 15 residues. Trimming took off 5 bases at V and 2 bases at J, with 13 bases between the two ends. This CDR3 is CASSPGPNAYNEQFF. The CDR3 DNA reads TGTGCCAGCAGTCCAGGACCCAACGCCTACAATGAGCAGTTCTTC.

This clone has just a few counts. This chain uses TRBV2 with TRBJ1-5, with D perhaps TRBD1 (5 bases). In germline, CDR1 is SNHLY, CDR2 FYNNEI. The V and J ends lost 4 bases and 2 bases respectively, with 12 bases between them. The CDR3 sequence is 15 residues long. Here the CDR3 reads CASSGQGIRNQPQHF. The CDR3 nucleotides are TGTGCCAGCAGTGGGCAGGGTATACGCAATCAGCCCCAGCATTTT.

This chain joins TRBV30 and TRBJ2-1; either TRBD1 or TRBD2 may supply D (5 bases each). Trimming left V 2 bases short and J 10 bases short, with 18 bases between. This CDR3 is 14 amino acids long. In germline, CDR1 is GTSNPN, CDR2 SVGIG (reference sequence). The CDR3 bases are TGTGCCTGGAGTCCGGGACCCCCCACCCGGGAGCAGTTCTTC. This sequence encodes CAWSPGPPTREQFF.

This clone has just a few counts. The genes are TRBV28 and TRBJ2-7; tentative D call: TRBD1 (6 bases). Trimming shortened V by 4 bases and J by 1 base, and 14 bases separated the two germline ends. Germline V CDR1 and CDR2: MDHEN, SYDVKM. This CDR3 region has 15 residues. CDR3 nucleotides: TGTGCCAGCAGTTCGATCGGGACACCGTCCTACGAGCAGTACTTC. Translation: CASSSIGTPSYEQYF.

The chain joins TRBV14 to TRBJ1-5; D not certain. The CDR3 length is 17 residues. The germline gives CDR1 SGHDN, CDR2 FVKESK. V shed 0 bases and J shed 0 bases, with 12 bases lying between them. The CDR3 region is CASSQETADISNQPQHF. For the CDR3, the DNA is TGTGCCAGCAGCCAAGAGACCGCCGACATTAGCAATCAGCCCCAGCATTTT.

The chain couples TRBV11-2 to TRBJ2-7, with D perhaps TRBD1 (5 bases). Trimming stripped 5 bases from V and 4 bases from J, with 12 bases between. The CDR3 has 13 residues. From germline, CDR1 is SGHAT and CDR2 FQNNGV. This CDR3 is CASSPDKGYEQYF. The CDR3 region has the DNA TGTGCCAGCAGCCCAGACAAGGGGTACGAGCAGTACTTC.

This clone was counted between two and nine times. V gene TRBV2 combines with J gene TRBJ1-1; possible D gene TRBD1, 6 bases. This CDR3 comprises 19 residues. Trimming left V 5 bases short and J 5 bases short, with 30 bases between. CDR1 SNHLY and CDR2 FYNNEI come from the germline V gene. The CDR3 sequence is CASSSSEQDSHGRRTEAFF. The CDR3 DNA is TGTGCCAGCAGTTCCTCAGAACAGGACAGCCACGGCCGGCGGACTGAAGCTTTCTTT.

The chain recombines TRBV7-2 with TRBJ2-5, with D tentatively TRBD1 (5 bases). The CDR3 covers 14 residues. Germline V lookup: CDR1 SGHTA, CDR2 FQGNSA. V lost 7 bases and J 3 bases, leaving 15 bases between the germline ends. DNA of the CDR3: TGTGCCAGCATGGGCTGGCTAGGGGAAGAGACCCAGTACTTC. Encoded protein: CASMGWLGEETQYF.

J is TRBJ2-3 and V is TRBV7-3, with D possibly being TRBD1 or TRBD2 (5 bases each). V shed 3 bases and J shed 5 bases, with 12 bases lying between them. CDR1 is SGHTA, CDR2 FQGTGA, per germline. The CDR3 sequence is 14 residues long. DNA of the CDR3: TGTGCCAGCAGCTTGAGTGGGGGTGGAGATACGCAGTATTTT. This encodes CASSLSGGGDTQYF.

The chain has TRBV7-8 and TRBJ2-1, with TRBD2 matching over 8 bases. The junction had 15 bases not matched to a gene; V was cut back by 1 base and J by 1 base. Germline CDR1 and CDR2: SGHVS and FQNEAQ. This CDR3 has 20 amino acids. DNA for the CDR3: TGTGCCAGCAGCTTAGTATCGGGAGGGCTCAGAAGACGGTCCTACAATGAGCAGTTCTTC. As protein: CASSLVSGGLRRRSYNEQFF.

The gene calls are TRBV29-1 and TRBJ2-5; TRBD2 aligns across 7 bases. Looked up from germline, CDR1 is SQVTM and CDR2 is ANQGSEA. The CDR3 has 13 amino acids. Trimming removed 7 bases from V and 5 bases from J; junction bases left unmatched: 10. CDR3 residues: CSAVLASMETQYF. The CDR3, as DNA: TGCAGCGCCGTACTAGCGTCCATGGAGACCCAGTACTTC.

This clone was observed a few times. The chain carries TRBV13 and TRBJ2-1; D remains unclear. Trimming left V 4 bases short and J 0 bases short, with 16 bases between. The CDR3 consists of 17 residues. The germline gives CDR1 PRHDT, CDR2 FYEKMQ (reference sequence). CDR3 protein: CASSSFPATDSYNEQFF. The CDR3 nucleotides are TGTGCCAGCAGCTCCTTCCCGGCGACCGACTCCTACAATGAGCAGTTCTTC. Variable domain in full (rest from reference TRBV13 and TRBJ2-1): AAGVIQSPRHLIKEKRETATLKCYPIPRHDTVYWYQQGPGQDPQFLISFYEKMQSDKGSIPDRFSAQQFSDYHSELNMSSLELGDSALYFCASSSFPATDSYNEQFFGPGTRLTVL.

This rearrangement joins TRBV14 to TRBJ1-2; D remains unclear. Trimming pared 4 bases from V and 0 bases from J, leaving 6 bases between. This CDR3 has 13 residues. The germline CDR1 and CDR2 sequences are SGHDN and FVKESK. The DNA for the CDR3 is TGTGCCAGCAGCCCGGACTCTAACTATGGCTACACCTTC. Amino acid sequence: CASSPDSNYGYTF.

The V and J genes are TRBV7-7 and TRBJ2-1; the D gene could be TRBD1 or TRBD2 (6 bases each). The V end lost 5 bases, the J end lost 4 bases, and 18 bases lay between the germline ends. CDR3 size: 16 residues. Germline V gives CDR1 SSHAT, CDR2 FNYEAQ (reference sequence). Here the CDR3 reads CASSPTRVGGYNEQFF. The CDR3 DNA follows: TGTGCCAGCAGCCCTACTAGGGTAGGGGGGTACAATGAGCAGTTCTTC. The full variable domain, completed using reference TRBV7-7 and TRBJ2-1, is GAGVSQSPRYKVTKRGQDVTLRCDPISSHATLYWYQQALGQGPEFLTYFNYEAQPDKSGLPSDRFSAERPEGSISTLTIQRTEQRDSAMYRCASSPTRVGGYNEQFFGPGTRLTVL.

For this clone: Other DNA sequences in this specimen translate into the identical CDR3. This rearrangement joins TRBV14 to TRBJ2-5, with D perhaps TRBD1 (6 bases). The germline V gene encodes CDR1 SGHDN and CDR2 FVKESK. Trimming stripped 4 bases from V and 5 bases from J, with 14 bases between. The CDR3 totals 14 residues. CDR3 sequence (DNA): TGTGCCAGCAGCCCTAGAACAGGGCGGGAGACCCAGTACTTC. Amino acid sequence: CASSPRTGRETQYF. The full variable domain, with the rest looked up from reference TRBV14 and TRBJ2-5, is EAGVTQFPSHSVIEKGQTVTLRCDPISGHDNLYWYRRVMGKEIKFLLHFVKESKQDESGMPNNRFLAERTGGTYSTLKVQPAELEDSGVYFCASSPRTGRETQYFGPGTRLLVL.

In DNA, the CDR3 is TGTGCCAGCAGTCCACAGGGGGGTGAAGCTTTCTTT. This codes for CASSPQGGEAFF. The chain recombines TRBV25-1 with TRBJ1-1; 8 nucleotides match TRBD1. CDR3 size: 12 residues. Trimming took 5 bases from V and 7 from J; bases not matched to a gene: 3. The germline V gene has CDR1 MGHDK and CDR2 SYGVNS. Variable domain in full (rest from reference TRBV25-1 and TRBJ1-1): EADIYQTPRYLVIGTGKKITLECSQTMGHDKMYWYQQDPGMELHLIHYSYGVNSTEKGDLSSESTVSRIRTEHFPLTLESARPSHTSQYLCASSPQGGEAFFGQGTRLTVV.

The V call is TRBV5-1, the J call TRBJ2-5; 12 nucleotides line up with TRBD1. The CDR3 has 15 residues. From germline, CDR1 is SGHRS and CDR2 YFSETQ. Germline trimming cut 7 bases from V and 6 bases from J; bases unmatched to any gene: 10. Here the CDR3 DNA reads TGCGCCAGCTCCGCCGGGACAGGGGGCTTGAAGACCCAGTACTTC. As protein: CASSAGTGGLKTQYF.

The chain joins TRBV19 to TRBJ1-5; D might be TRBD1 (5 bases). The CDR3 runs to 15 residues. Germline CDR1 LNHDA, CDR2 SQIVND (reference sequence). V lost 1 base to trimming and J lost 2 bases, with 9 bases between them. CDR3 sequence (DNA): TGTGCCAGTAGTATAGTAGGGGAGGGCAATCAGCCCCAGCATTTT. This codes for CASSIVGEGNQPQHF.

The chain joins TRBV28 to TRBJ2-2; 12 bases are shared with TRBD2. Germline V gene sequence: CDR1 MDHEN, CDR2 SYDVKM. The length of the CDR3 is 15 residues. V was clipped by 10 bases and J by 6 bases; unmatched bases: 9. CDR3 DNA sequence: TGTGCCACCGAGACTAGCGGGAGTTCCCCCGGGGAGCTGTTTTTT. It yields the protein CATETSGSSPGELFF.

The CDR3 here is CASSQDWEEGHRVTQYF. DNA for the CDR3: TGCGCCAGCAGCCAAGATTGGGAGGAGGGCCATCGGGTTACGCAGTATTTT. This chain uses TRBV4-1 with TRBJ2-3, with D perhaps TRBD2 (6 bases). The CDR3 is 17 amino acids. Trimming removed 0 bases from V and 8 bases from J, with 21 bases in between. Germline V CDR1 and CDR2: MGHRA, YSYEKL.

The V call is TRBV6-1, the J call TRBJ1-4; D not certain. CDR1 and CDR2 (germline): MNHNS, SASEGT. The length of the CDR3 is 11 residues. Trimming left V 6 bases short and J 4 bases short, with 3 bases between. The CDR3, as DNA: TGTGCCAGCAGCGGTAATGAAAAACTGTTTTTT. Encoded protein: CASSGNEKLFF.

This chain uses TRBV6-1 with TRBJ2-5, with D possibly TRBD1 on 5 matching bases. Germline assignment: CDR1 MNHNS and CDR2 SASEGT. The CDR3 covers 17 residues. Trimming stripped 3 bases from V and 4 bases from J, with 21 bases between. This CDR3 is CASSDWSRQFLRETQYF. As DNA, the CDR3 is TGTGCCAGCAGTGATTGGTCAAGACAGTTCCTGCGAGAGACCCAGTACTTC.

This chain connects TRBV5-4 to TRBJ2-7; possible D gene TRBD1, 6 bases. Trimming pared 4 bases from V and 2 bases from J, leaving 16 bases between. The CDR3 runs 15 residues. Germline values: CDR1 SGHNT, CDR2 YYREEE (reference sequence). The DNA for the CDR3 is TGTGCCAGCAGCGTGTACAGGGTAGGGGCCTACGAGCAGTACTTC. It codes for CASSVYRVGAYEQYF.

In its sample, this clone was seen a few times. The CDR3 nucleotides read TGTGCCAGTAAACAGGGACAGGGAGAGGTCGAAGCTTTCTTT. Residues: CASKQGQGEVEAFF. The J gene is TRBJ1-1, the V gene TRBV19, with 9 bases matching TRBD1. The germline CDR1 and CDR2 sequences are LNHDA and SQIVND (reference sequence). The V and J ends lost 7 bases and 8 bases, in that order; junction bases with no gene match: 11. The CDR3 runs 14 residues.

The chain carries TRBV30 and TRBJ1-2, with TRBD1 matching over 10 bases. There are 13 residues in the CDR3. Trimming removed 0 bases from V and 5 bases from J; junction bases left unmatched: 0. Per germline, CDR1 GTSNPN and CDR2 SVGIG (reference sequence). CDR3 nucleotide sequence: TGTGCCTGGAGTGTGGGACAGGGGTATGGCTACACCTTC. Amino acids: CAWSVGQGYGYTF.

The chain has TRBV6-6 and TRBJ2-3; D gene unclear. Per germline, CDR1 MNHNY and CDR2 SVGAGI (reference sequence). The CDR3 length is 13 residues. V was shortened by 5 bases and J by 5 bases, with 11 bases between the two germline ends. CDR3 nucleotides: TGTGCCAGCAGTCCCGTAGTCAGAGATACGCAGTATTTT. This sequence encodes CASSPVVRDTQYF.

V gene TRBV6-4 combines with J gene TRBJ1-2; 7 positions agree with TRBD1. This CDR3 spans 14 amino acids. The germline V gene encodes CDR1 MRHNA and CDR2 SNTAGT. With V trimmed by 6 bases and J by 4 bases, 8 bases remained unmatched. The CDR3 sequence: CASSSPQGVYGYTF. In DNA form, the CDR3 reads TGTGCCAGCAGCTCCCCCCAGGGGGTCTATGGCTACACCTTC.